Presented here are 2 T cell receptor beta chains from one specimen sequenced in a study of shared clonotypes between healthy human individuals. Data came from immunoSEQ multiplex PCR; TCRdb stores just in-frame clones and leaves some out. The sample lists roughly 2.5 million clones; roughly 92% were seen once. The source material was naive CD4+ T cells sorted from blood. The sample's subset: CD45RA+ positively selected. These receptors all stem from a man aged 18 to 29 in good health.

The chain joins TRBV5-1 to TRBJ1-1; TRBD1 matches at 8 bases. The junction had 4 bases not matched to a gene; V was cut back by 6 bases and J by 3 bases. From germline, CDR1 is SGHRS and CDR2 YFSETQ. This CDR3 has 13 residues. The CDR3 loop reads CASTKTGDTEAFF. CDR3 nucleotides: TGCGCCAGCACCAAGACAGGGGACACTGAAGCTTTCTTT.

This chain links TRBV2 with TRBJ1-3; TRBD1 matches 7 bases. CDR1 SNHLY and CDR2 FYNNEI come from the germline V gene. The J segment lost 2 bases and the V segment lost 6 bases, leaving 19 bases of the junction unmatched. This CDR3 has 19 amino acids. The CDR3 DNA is TGTGCCAGCAGCCCCCCCGGGAGAGCCTTAGACAGGGCTGGAAACACCATATATTTT. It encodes CASSPPGRALDRAGNTIYF.